The rows below give T cell receptor beta chains drawn from one sample of a study of Ad26.COV2.S vaccination and SARS-CoV-2 variants. Measured with immunoSEQ multiplex PCR; TCRdb has only the in-frame clones, and not every one. The sample includes over 400,000 clones, 89% of them seen just once. This specimen was peripheral blood, taken in a trial of Ad26.COV2.S vaccine versus placebo. These receptors were collected from a person between 18 and 60 years old who received the Ad26.COV2.S COVID-19 vaccine or a placebo. Both conserved end residues are part of each CDR3. D genes are given only for firm matches. Part of the rows lack a size; the others show once, few, many or a class for expanded clones.

J,size,V,D,CDR3,DNA
TRBJ1-6,-,TRBV10-3,-,CAITSGTINSPLHF,TGTGCCATAACCTCGGGAACTATTAATTCACCCCTCCACTTT
TRBJ2-7,-,TRBV5-6,TRBD1,CASSRTGFYEQYF,TGTGCCAGCAGCCGGACAGGGTTTTACGAGCAGTACTTC
TRBJ2-1,-,TRBV4-3,TRBD2,CASSQDTTSGVLYNEQFF,TGCGCCAGCAGCCAAGATACGACTAGCGGGGTTCTCTACAATGAGCAGTTCTTC
TRBJ2-7,-,TRBV7-9,TRBD1,CASSPSGQGYEQYF,TGTGCCAGCAGCCCCTCTGGACAGGGCTACGAGCAGTACTTC
TRBJ1-2,-,TRBV6-6,-,CASSYNGGYTF,TGTGCCAGCAGTTACAATGGTGGCTACACCTTC
TRBJ2-1,-,TRBV10-3,TRBD2,CAISERYIGGGTTGEQFF,TGTGCCATCAGTGAGAGGTATATCGGGGGGGGCACGACGGGTGAGCAGTTCTTC
TRBJ1-6,-,TRBV10-3,-,CAISESRDSYNSPLHF,TGTGCCATCAGTGAGTCCAGGGACTCCTATAATTCACCCCTCCACTTT
TRBJ1-6,once,TRBV5-6,TRBD1,CASSLASGGQGNSPLHF,TGTGCCAGCAGCTTGGCCTCCGGGGGACAGGGGAATTCACCCCTCCACTTT
TRBJ1-1,-,TRBV9,-,CASSVVGAGNTEAFF,TGTGCCAGCAGCGTAGTAGGGGCGGGTAACACTGAAGCTTTCTTT
TRBJ2-1,-,TRBV13,TRBD1,CASSLGDRGYNEQFF,TGTGCCAGCAGCTTAGGAGACAGGGGATACAATGAGCAGTTCTTC
TRBJ2-1,-,TRBV7-9,TRBD2,CASSSPPTSGSRNEQFF,TGTGCCAGCAGCTCCCCTCCGACTAGCGGGAGCCGCAATGAGCAGTTCTTC
TRBJ2-2,-,TRBV30,-,CAWRNSPATNTGELFF,TGTGCCTGGAGAAACTCACCGGCGACGAACACCGGGGAGCTGTTTTTT
TRBJ1-2,-,TRBV5-1,TRBD1,CASSQGQGYGYTF,TGCGCCAGCAGCCAGGGACAGGGCTATGGCTACACCTTC
TRBJ1-5,-,TRBV5-6,TRBD1,CASSTTGRNQPQHF,TGTGCCAGCAGCACGACAGGGCGAAATCAGCCCCAGCATTTT
TRBJ1-2,-,TRBV6-5,-,CASSYSSGVNRGYTF,TGTGCCAGCAGTTACTCTTCGGGTGTCAACAGGGGCTACACCTTC
TRBJ1-4,once,TRBV9,-,CASSKGPGATNEKLFF,TGTGCCAGCAGCAAGGGCCCCGGGGCAACTAATGAAAAACTGTTTTTT
TRBJ1-4,once,TRBV7-9,-,CASSLGVEKLFF,TGTGCCAGCAGCTTAGGGGTTGAAAAACTGTTTTTT
TRBJ1-1,-,TRBV18,-,CASSREQVNTEAFF,TGTGCCAGCTCACGAGAACAAGTGAACACTGAAGCTTTCTTT
TRBJ2-5,-,TRBV2,-,CASSGVPDGQGTQYF,TGTGCCAGCAGTGGCGTCCCCGATGGCCAAGGGACCCAGTACTTC
TRBJ2-5,-,TRBV5-1,TRBD2,CASMGGSEETQYF,TGCGCCAGCATGGGAGGGTCGGAAGAGACCCAGTACTTC
TRBJ2-2,-,TRBV11-3,-,CASTPITGAAGELFF,TGTGCCAGCACTCCGATAACGGGAGCGGCCGGGGAGCTGTTTTTT
TRBJ2-1,-,TRBV6-5,-,CASSYSFGYDEQFF,TGTGCCAGCAGTTACTCGTTCGGGTACGATGAGCAGTTCTTC
TRBJ1-1,-,TRBV11-3,-,CASRIRGGGTEAFF,TGTGCCAGCAGAATTCGCGGGGGTGGGACTGAAGCTTTCTTT
TRBJ1-2,-,TRBV2,-,CASREGPYGYTF,TGTGCCAGCAGAGAAGGACCTTATGGCTACACCTTC
TRBJ2-2,-,TRBV9,-,CASSTPDKHTGELFF,TGTGCCAGCAGCACACCGGACAAGCACACCGGGGAGCTGTTTTTT
TRBJ2-3,-,TRBV5-1,-,CASTRAVASTDTQYF,TGCGCCAGCACCCGAGCAGTTGCTAGCACAGATACGCAGTATTTT
TRBJ1-2,-,TRBV2,-,CASKEGGPDGYTF,TGTGCCAGCAAGGAGGGGGGGCCTGATGGCTACACCTTC
TRBJ1-4,-,TRBV7-9,-,CATRDGLNEKLFF,TGTGCCACCAGGGACGGACTTAATGAAAAACTGTTTTTT
TRBJ2-1,-,TRBV9,-,CASSVTADPYNEQFF,TGTGCCAGCAGCGTCACAGCGGACCCCTACAATGAGCAGTTCTTC
TRBJ2-1,few,TRBV15,-,CATSRDWAGGSYNEQFF,TGTGCCACCAGCAGAGATTGGGCGGGCGGGTCCTACAATGAGCAGTTCTTC
TRBJ2-6,-,TRBV4-3,-,CASSQVGGTGANVLTF,TGCGCCAGCAGCCAAGTCGGGGGAACAGGGGCCAACGTCCTGACTTTC
TRBJ2-7,-,TRBV5-6,-,CASSATQRRQYF,TGTGCCAGCAGCGCGACGCAGCGGAGGCAGTACTTC
TRBJ1-1,-,TRBV2,-,CASSEVSWSAGINTEAFF,TGTGCCAGCAGTGAAGTTTCTTGGTCGGCAGGGATAAACACTGAAGCTTTCTTT
TRBJ2-5,-,TRBV2,-,CASSDAGSTRSRETQYF,TGTGCCAGCAGTGATGCAGGTTCTACCCGGAGTAGAGAGACCCAGTACTTC
TRBJ2-1,-,TRBV2,-,CASSQSSYNEQFF,TGTGCCAGCAGTCAGAGCTCCTACAATGAGCAGTTCTTC
TRBJ2-5,-,TRBV12-3/TRBV12-4,-,CASSLRGSETQYF,TGTGCCAGCAGTTTACGGGGGAGTGAGACCCAGTACTTC